The TCR beta chain described here comes from a study of blood T cell repertoires in COVID-19. For the study at large: The origin of the acute and convalescent COVID-19 samples was the United States, Italy and Spain. From T cells, B-cell-depleted T cells, or PBMCs came the material, which was cDNA or gDNA.

V lost 5 bases to trimming and J lost 1 base, with 8 bases between them. Germline V gives CDR1 MNHEY, CDR2 SVGAGI. This CDR3 spans 13 amino acids. Original analysis: From reference gene primer amplification, estimates of nucleated cell counts were derived. The table came from immunoSEQ multiplex PCR; TCRdb's copy has only in-frame clones and leaves some out. V and J calls and clone size follow that table, whereas D and trimming were derived from the DNA. This table holds 20,000 to 25,000 clones, about 89% found once. Sequencing used peripheral blood. This TCR came from a human donor with active COVID-19. The donor label of this sample is uncertain. J is TRBJ1-1 and V is TRBV6-5, with D possibly TRBD1 on 5 matching bases. CDR3 coding DNA: TGTGCCAGCAGTACGACAGCGAACACTGAAGCTTTCTTT. Amino acid sequence: CASSTTANTEAFF.